Below are 10 T cell receptor beta chains sequenced from a single sample in a study of blood T cell repertoires in COVID-19. Assay: immunoSEQ multiplex PCR; the TCRdb copy retains only in-frame clones and omits some. Here the sample spans 150,000 to 200,000 clones, around nine tenths being singletons. The sequenced material came from peripheral blood. These receptor sequences come from a man aged 60 to 69 with COVID-19, enrolled during active disease.

This rearrangement joins TRBV6-5 to TRBJ1-1; D unclear. This CDR3 has 14 residues. V gave up 0 bases and J gave up 1 base, with 6 bases separating them. Germline CDR1 and CDR2: MNHEY and SVGAGI. The CDR3, as DNA: TGTGCCAGCAGTTACTCTGGCGGGAACACTGAAGCTTTCTTT. Amino acids: CASSYSGGNTEAFF.

The chain recombines TRBV28 with TRBJ1-3, with D tentatively TRBD1 (6 bases). Trimming removed 7 bases from V and 2 bases from J, with 15 bases in between. Germline assignment: CDR1 MDHEN and CDR2 SYDVKM. The CDR3 is 15 amino acids. The CDR3 region is CASTSGQRAGNTIYF. In DNA, the CDR3 is TGTGCCAGCACAAGCGGACAGAGAGCTGGAAACACCATATATTTT. The full variable domain, rest sourced from reference TRBV28 and TRBJ1-3, is DVKVTQSSRYLVKRTGEKVFLECVQDMDHENMFWYRQDPGLGLRLIYFSYDVKMKEKGDIPEGYSVSREKKERFSLILESASTNQTSMYLCASTSGQRAGNTIYFGEGSWLTVV.

The rearrangement joins TRBV19 to TRBJ2-2; tentative D call: TRBD1 (5 bases). The CDR3 has 13 residues. Trimming removed 6 bases at V and 4 bases at J, with 9 bases between. Germline CDR1 is LNHDA and CDR2 is SQIVND (reference sequence). CDR3 amino acids: CASRTDSTGELFF. The CDR3 DNA reads as TGTGCCAGTAGGACAGATAGCACCGGGGAGCTGTTTTTT.

The chain recombines TRBV27 with TRBJ1-5; perhaps TRBD1 as D (5 bases). The CDR3 is made up of 15 amino acids. Germline V CDR1 and CDR2: MNHEY, SMNVEV (reference sequence). The V and J ends lost 6 bases and 2 bases respectively, with 14 bases between them. CDR3 nucleotide sequence: TGTGCCAGCAGATCCAGGGTTCTTGGCAATCAGCCCCAGCATTTT. Translation: CASRSRVLGNQPQHF.

This clone came up a few times. V usage is TRBV7-2 and J usage is TRBJ1-2, with 10 bases aligning to TRBD1. The CDR3 has 15 residues. Germline trimming cut 5 bases from V and 4 bases from J; bases unmatched to any gene: 7. Per germline, CDR1 SGHTA and CDR2 FQGNSA. The CDR3 bases are TGTGCCAGCAGCACCGGGACAGGGGCCGTCTATGGCTACACCTTC. Protein sequence: CASSTGTGAVYGYTF.

This clone was recorded once. V is TRBV3-1 (or the pseudogene TRBV3-2) and J is TRBJ2-2, with 9 positions matching TRBD2. There are 16 residues in the CDR3. From germline, CDR1 is LGHDT and CDR2 YNNKEL (reference sequence). The junction had 5 bases not matched to a gene; V was cut back by 4 bases and J by 2 bases. CDR3 bases: TGTGCCAGCAGCCCGTTACTAGCGGGTAACACCGGGGAGCTGTTTTTT. Translation: CASSPLLAGNTGELFF.

This clone was picked up one time. V usage is TRBV19 and J usage is TRBJ1-2; 8 bases agree with TRBD1. CDR3 size: 12 residues. Germline assignment: CDR1 LNHDA and CDR2 SQIVND (reference sequence). Trimming took 9 bases from V and 7 from J; bases not matched to a gene: 7. The CDR3 region has the DNA TGTGCCAGCTCGACAGGGGAAGGTGGCTACACCTTC. Residues: CASSTGEGGYTF.

The V gene is TRBV18, the J gene TRBJ2-4; TRBD2 agrees at 11 bases. J was trimmed by 7 bases and V by 3 bases; bases with no gene match: 5. This CDR3 has 15 amino acids. Germline V gene sequence: CDR1 KGHSH, CDR2 LQKENI. CDR3 sequence (DNA): TGTGCCAGCTCACCCCTTCGGACTAGCGGGAACATTCAGTACTTC. Protein sequence: CASSPLRTSGNIQYF.

This chain connects TRBV28 to TRBJ1-5, with D perhaps matching TRBD1 (5 bases). Germline assignment: CDR1 MDHEN and CDR2 SYDVKM. The CDR3 is made up of 16 amino acids. Deletions cut 6 bases from V and 2 bases from J, with 17 bases between. CDR3 amino acids: CASSQDRPWGNQPQHF. In DNA, the CDR3 is TGTGCCAGCAGCCAAGACAGACCATGGGGCAATCAGCCCCAGCATTTT.

The genes are TRBV11-2 and TRBJ2-1, with 7 positions matching TRBD2. CDR3 size: 13 residues. CDR1 SGHAT and CDR2 FQNNGV come from the germline V gene. The J segment lost 8 bases and the V segment lost 4 bases, leaving 5 bases of the junction unmatched. CDR3 residues: CASSSGRGYEQFF. The CDR3 DNA reads as TGTGCCAGCAGCTCCGGGCGGGGGTATGAGCAGTTCTTC. Full variable domain (rest looked up from reference TRBV11-2 and TRBJ2-1): EAGVAQSPRYKIIEKRQSVAFWCNPISGHATLYWYQQILGQGPKLLIQFQNNGVVDDSQLPKDRFSAERLKGVDSTLKIQPAKLEDSAVYLCASSSGRGYEQFFGPGTRLTVL.